Described below is a single T cell receptor (beta chain) sequence and its context. This sample is drawn from a study of cytomegalovirus exposure and HLA in healthy donors. Vbeta (60) and Jbeta (13) primers were used in the PCR. Clones were read by immunoSEQ multiplex PCR, and TCRdb kept only the in-frame ones, dropping some. The table includes 95,000 to 150,000 clones, 65% to 85% detected once. Germline CDR1 SNHLY, CDR2 FYNNEI. V lost 5 bases and J lost 7; bases outside the gene matches: 5. There are 13 residues in the CDR3. The chain employs TRBV2 and TRBJ1-5; 7 bases agree with TRBD1. Sequenced sample: PBMCs. The receptor was derived from a man aged 50-59 years in good health and CMV-seronegative. In DNA form, the CDR3 reads TGTGCCAGCAGTTTACAGGGGAGACAGCCCCAGCATTTT. Its protein is CASSLQGRQPQHF.